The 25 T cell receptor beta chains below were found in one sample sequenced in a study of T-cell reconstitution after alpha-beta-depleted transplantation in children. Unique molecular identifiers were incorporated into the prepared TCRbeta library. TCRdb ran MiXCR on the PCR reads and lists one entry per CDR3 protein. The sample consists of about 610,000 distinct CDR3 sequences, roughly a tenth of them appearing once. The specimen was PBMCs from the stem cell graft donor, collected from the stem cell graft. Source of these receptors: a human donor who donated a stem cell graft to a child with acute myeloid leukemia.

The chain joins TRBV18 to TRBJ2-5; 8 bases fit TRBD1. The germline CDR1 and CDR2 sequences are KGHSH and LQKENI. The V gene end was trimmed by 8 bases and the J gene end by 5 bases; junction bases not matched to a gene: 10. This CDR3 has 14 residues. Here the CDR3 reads CASTETGAGETQYF. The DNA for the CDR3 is TGTGCCAGCACGGAGACAGGGGCAGGGGAGACCCAGTACTTC.

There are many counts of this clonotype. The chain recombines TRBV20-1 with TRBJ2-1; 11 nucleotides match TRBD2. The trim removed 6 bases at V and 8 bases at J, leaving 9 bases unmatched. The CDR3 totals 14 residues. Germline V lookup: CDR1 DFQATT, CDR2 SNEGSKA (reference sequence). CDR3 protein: CSATSGGTRDEQFF. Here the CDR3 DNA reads TGCAGTGCCACTAGCGGGGGTACCAGAGATGAGCAGTTCTTC.

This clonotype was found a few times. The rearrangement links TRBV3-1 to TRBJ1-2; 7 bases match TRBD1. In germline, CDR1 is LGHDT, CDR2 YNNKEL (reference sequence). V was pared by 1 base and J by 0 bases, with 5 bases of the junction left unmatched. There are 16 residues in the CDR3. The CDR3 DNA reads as TGTGCCAGCAGCCAAGCATCAGGGGGGGCTAACTATGGCTACACCTTC. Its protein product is CASSQASGGANYGYTF.

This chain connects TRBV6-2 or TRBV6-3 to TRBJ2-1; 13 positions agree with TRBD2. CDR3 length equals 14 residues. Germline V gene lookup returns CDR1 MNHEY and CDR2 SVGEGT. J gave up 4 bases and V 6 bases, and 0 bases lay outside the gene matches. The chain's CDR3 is CASRGLAGYNEQFF. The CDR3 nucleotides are TGTGCCAGCAGGGGACTAGCGGGGTACAATGAGCAGTTCTTC.

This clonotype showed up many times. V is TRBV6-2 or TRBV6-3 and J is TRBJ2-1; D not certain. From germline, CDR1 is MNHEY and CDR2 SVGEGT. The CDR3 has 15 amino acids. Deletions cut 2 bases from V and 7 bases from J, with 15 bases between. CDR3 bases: TGTGCCAGCAGTTACGGTAGACAAGCTAGGAATGAGCAGTTCTTC. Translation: CASSYGRQARNEQFF.

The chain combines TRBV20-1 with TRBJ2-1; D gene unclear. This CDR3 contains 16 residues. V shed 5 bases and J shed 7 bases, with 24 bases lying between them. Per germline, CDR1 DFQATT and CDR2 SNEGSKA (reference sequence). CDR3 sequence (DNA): TGCAGTGCTCCCCCAAGGAATGGACCCCCGGAAAATGAGCAGTTCTTC. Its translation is CSAPPRNGPPENEQFF.

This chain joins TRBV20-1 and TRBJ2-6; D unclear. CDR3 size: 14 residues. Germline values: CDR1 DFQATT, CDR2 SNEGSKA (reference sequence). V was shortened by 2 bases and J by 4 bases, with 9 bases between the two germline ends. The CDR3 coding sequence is TGCAGTGCTAGAATAGCTCCCGGGGCCAACGTCCTGACTTTC. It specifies CSARIAPGANVLTF.

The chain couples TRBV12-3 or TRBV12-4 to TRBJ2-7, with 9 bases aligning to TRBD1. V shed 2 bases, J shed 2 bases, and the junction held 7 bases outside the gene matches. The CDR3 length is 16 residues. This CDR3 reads CASSLIGTGKTYEQYF. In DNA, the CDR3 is TGTGCCAGCAGTTTAATTGGGACAGGGAAAACCTACGAGCAGTACTTC.

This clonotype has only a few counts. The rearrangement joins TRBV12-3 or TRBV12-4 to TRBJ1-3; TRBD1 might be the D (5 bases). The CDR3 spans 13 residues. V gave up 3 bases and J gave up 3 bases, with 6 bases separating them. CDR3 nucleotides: TGTGCCAGCAGTTTCAGGGATGGAAACACCATATATTTT. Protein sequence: CASSFRDGNTIYF.

CDR3 loop: CASGFSGRGEQYF. The CDR3 nucleotides are TGTGCCAGCGGATTTAGCGGGAGAGGCGAGCAGTACTTC. V is TRBV12-3 or TRBV12-4 and J is TRBJ2-7; TRBD2 agrees at 9 bases. Losses at the gene ends were 8 bases for V and 6 bases for J; bases not matched to a gene: 8. The CDR3 has 13 amino acids.

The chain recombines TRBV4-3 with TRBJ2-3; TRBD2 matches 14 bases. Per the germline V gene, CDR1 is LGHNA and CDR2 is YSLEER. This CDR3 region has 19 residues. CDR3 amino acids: CYDRIGTSGRSGDTDTQYF. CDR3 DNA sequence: TGCTACGACCGGATAGGGACTAGCGGGAGATCTGGCGACACAGATACGCAGTATTTT.

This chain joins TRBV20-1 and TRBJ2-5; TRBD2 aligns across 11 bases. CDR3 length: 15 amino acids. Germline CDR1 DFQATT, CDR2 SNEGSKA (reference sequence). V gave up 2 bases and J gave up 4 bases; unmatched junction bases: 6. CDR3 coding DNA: TGCAGTGCTAGATCCCGTCTAGCGGGAGGAGAGACCCAGTACTTC. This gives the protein CSARSRLAGGETQYF.

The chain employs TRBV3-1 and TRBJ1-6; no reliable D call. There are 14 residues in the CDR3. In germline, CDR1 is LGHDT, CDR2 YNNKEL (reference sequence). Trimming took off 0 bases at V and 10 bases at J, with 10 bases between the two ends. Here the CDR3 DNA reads TGTGCCAGCAGCCAAGATTGGCAACGCTCACCCCTCCACTTT. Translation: CASSQDWQRSPLHF.

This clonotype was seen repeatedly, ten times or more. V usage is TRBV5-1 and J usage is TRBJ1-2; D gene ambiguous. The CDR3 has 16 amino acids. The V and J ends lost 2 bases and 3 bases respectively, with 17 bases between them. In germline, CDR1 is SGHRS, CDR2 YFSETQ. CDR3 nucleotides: TGCGCCAGCAGCTTACCGAGGAAGGAGGGATACTATGGCTACACCTTC. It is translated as CASSLPRKEGYYGYTF. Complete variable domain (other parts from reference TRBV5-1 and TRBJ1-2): KAGVTQTPRYLIKTRGQQVTLSCSPISGHRSVSWYQQTPGQGLQFLFEYFSETQRNKGNFPGRFSGRQFSNSRSEMNVSTLELGDSALYLCASSLPRKEGYYGYTFGSGTRLTVV.

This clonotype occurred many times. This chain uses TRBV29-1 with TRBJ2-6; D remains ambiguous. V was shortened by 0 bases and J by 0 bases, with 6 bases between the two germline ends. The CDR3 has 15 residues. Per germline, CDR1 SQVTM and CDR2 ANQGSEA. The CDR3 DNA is TGCAGCGTTGAAGATGTTTCCTCTGGGGCCAACGTCCTGACTTTC. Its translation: CSVEDVSSGANVLTF.

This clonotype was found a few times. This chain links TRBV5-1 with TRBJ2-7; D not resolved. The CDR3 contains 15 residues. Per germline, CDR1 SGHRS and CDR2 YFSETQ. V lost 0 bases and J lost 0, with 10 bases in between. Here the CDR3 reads CASSLEGRSSYEQYF. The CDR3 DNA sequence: TGCGCCAGCAGCTTGGAAGGGCGAAGCTCCTACGAGCAGTACTTC.

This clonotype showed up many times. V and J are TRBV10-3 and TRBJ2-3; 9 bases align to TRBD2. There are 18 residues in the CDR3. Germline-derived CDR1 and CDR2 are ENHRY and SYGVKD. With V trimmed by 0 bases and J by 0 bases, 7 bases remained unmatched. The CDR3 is CAISESKLAGPSTDTQYF. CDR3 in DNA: TGTGCCATCAGTGAGTCGAAACTAGCGGGCCCAAGCACAGATACGCAGTATTTT.

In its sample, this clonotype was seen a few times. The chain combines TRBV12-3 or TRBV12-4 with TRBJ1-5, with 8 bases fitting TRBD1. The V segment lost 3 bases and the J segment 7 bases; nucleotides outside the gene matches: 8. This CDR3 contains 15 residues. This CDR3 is CASSLAGGSGQPQHF. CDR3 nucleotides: TGTGCCAGCAGTTTGGCAGGGGGCTCAGGACAGCCCCAGCATTTT.

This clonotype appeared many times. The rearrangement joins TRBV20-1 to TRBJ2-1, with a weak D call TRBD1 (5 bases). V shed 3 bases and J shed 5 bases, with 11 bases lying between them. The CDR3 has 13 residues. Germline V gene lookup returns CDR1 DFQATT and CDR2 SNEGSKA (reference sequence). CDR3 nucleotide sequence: TGCAGTGCTAGGTTGACAGTCGACAATGAGCAGTTCTTC. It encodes CSARLTVDNEQFF.

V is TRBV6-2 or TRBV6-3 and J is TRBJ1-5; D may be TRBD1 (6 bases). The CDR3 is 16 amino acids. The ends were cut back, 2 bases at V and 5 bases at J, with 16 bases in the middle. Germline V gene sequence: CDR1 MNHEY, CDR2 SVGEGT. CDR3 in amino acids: CASSYIRTASYQPQHF. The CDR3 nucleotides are TGTGCCAGCAGTTACATCCGGACAGCTTCATATCAGCCCCAGCATTTT.

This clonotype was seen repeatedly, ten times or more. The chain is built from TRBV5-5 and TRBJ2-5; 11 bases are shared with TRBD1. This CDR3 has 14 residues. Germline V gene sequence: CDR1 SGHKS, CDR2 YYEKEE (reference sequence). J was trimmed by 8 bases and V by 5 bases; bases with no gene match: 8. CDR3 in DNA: TGTGCCAGCAGGATCGGACAGGGGGCAGAAACCCAGTACTTC. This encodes CASRIGQGAETQYF.

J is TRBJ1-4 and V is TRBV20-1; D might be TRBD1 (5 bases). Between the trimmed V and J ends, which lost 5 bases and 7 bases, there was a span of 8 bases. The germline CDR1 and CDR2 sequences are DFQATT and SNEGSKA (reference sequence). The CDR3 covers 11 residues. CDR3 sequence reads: CSAVRGEKLFF. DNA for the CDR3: TGCAGTGCTGTGAGGGGTGAAAAACTGTTTTTT.

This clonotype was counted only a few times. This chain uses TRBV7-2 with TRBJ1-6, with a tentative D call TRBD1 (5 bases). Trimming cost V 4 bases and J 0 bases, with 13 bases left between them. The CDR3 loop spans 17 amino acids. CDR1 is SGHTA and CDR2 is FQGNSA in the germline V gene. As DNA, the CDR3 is TGTGCCAGCAGCTCGGGACCCGTGAGCTCCTATAATTCACCCCTCCACTTT. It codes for CASSSGPVSSYNSPLHF.

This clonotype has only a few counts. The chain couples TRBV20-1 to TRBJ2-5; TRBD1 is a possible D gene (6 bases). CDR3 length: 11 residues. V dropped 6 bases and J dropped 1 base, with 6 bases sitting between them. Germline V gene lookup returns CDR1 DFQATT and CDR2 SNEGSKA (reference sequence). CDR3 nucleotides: TGCAGTGCGGACAGCCAAGAGACCCAGTACTTC. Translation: CSADSQETQYF.

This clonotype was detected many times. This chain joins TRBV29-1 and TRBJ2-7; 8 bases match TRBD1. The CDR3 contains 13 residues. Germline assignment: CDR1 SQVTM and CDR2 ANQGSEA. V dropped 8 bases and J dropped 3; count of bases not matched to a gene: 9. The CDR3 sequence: CSPDRGRGYEQYF. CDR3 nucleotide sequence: TGCAGCCCCGACAGGGGTAGGGGCTACGAGCAGTACTTC.